The sequence of this T cell receptor beta chain was determined in a study of beta chain features in type 1 diabetes. Study observations and caveats: For patients, the naive, central memory and Treg TCRB repertoires appeared more alike than for healthy donors. Across all four CD4+ subsets, people with type 1 diabetes showed modestly shorter TCRB CDR3s.

This clone showed up just a few times. Its antigen remains unknown. Every isolated RNA sample was fully reverse transcribed, so sequencing captured expressed TCRB transcripts. The method was immunoSEQ multiplex PCR; TCRdb's version includes in-frame clones alone and lacks a portion of them. The sample contains 400,000 to 600,000 clones, 25% to 35% of which appear only once. CDR3 length: 15 amino acids. Trimming stripped 4 bases from V and 2 bases from J, with 12 bases between. Germline V CDR1 and CDR2: MGHDK, SYGVNS. The sequence came from a young man in good health. The sample was naive CD4+ T cells from blood. The rearrangement uses TRBV25-1 and TRBJ1-3; D call uncertain. Here the CDR3 DNA reads TGTGCCAGCAGTGGGGAGGAGATAGCTGGAAACACCATATATTTT. The encoded protein is CASSGEEIAGNTIYF.